This TCR beta chain appears in the sequencing data of a study of OX40 agonist ivuxolimab in advanced cancers. Trimming cost V 1 base and J 6 bases, with 13 bases left between them. This CDR3 spans 14 amino acids. CDR1 is SGDLS, CDR2 YYNGEE, per germline. The table came from immunoSEQ multiplex PCR; TCRdb's copy has only in-frame clones and leaves some out. The top ten hold 10% to 15% of the sample, which has around 76,000 clones, about 88% seen once. Source: CD4+ or CD8+ T cells sorted from blood, taken in a trial of the OX40 agonist ivuxolimab. This TCR was sampled from an adult with an advanced solid tumor such as melanoma, head and neck, liver or kidney cancer. The chain links TRBV9 to TRBJ1-1; D is unresolved. The CDR3 spells CASSVSPQVAEAFF. The CDR3 DNA reads TGTGCCAGCAGCGTATCCCCCCAGGTCGCTGAAGCTTTCTTT.